The source of this T cell receptor beta chain is a study of T cell changes during pregnancy in multiple sclerosis. In its sample, this clone was seen once. V dropped 5 bases and J dropped 5 bases, with 7 bases sitting between them. There are 11 residues in the CDR3. The germline V gene encodes CDR1 SGHRS and CDR2 YFSETQ. Only in-frame clones appear in the TCRdb table, and some are missing; sequencing was by immunoSEQ multiplex PCR. The table records about 98,000 clones, roughly nine tenths of them present only once. The gene calls are TRBV5-1 and TRBJ2-5, with a tentative D call TRBD1 (5 bases). This sample comprised peripheral blood, obtained after pregnancy. This sequence was found in a female donor in good health, enrolled as a control in a pregnancy study. For the CDR3, the DNA is TGCGCCAGCAGTGCAGGGGAGACCCAGTACTTC. Amino acid sequence: CASSAGETQYF.